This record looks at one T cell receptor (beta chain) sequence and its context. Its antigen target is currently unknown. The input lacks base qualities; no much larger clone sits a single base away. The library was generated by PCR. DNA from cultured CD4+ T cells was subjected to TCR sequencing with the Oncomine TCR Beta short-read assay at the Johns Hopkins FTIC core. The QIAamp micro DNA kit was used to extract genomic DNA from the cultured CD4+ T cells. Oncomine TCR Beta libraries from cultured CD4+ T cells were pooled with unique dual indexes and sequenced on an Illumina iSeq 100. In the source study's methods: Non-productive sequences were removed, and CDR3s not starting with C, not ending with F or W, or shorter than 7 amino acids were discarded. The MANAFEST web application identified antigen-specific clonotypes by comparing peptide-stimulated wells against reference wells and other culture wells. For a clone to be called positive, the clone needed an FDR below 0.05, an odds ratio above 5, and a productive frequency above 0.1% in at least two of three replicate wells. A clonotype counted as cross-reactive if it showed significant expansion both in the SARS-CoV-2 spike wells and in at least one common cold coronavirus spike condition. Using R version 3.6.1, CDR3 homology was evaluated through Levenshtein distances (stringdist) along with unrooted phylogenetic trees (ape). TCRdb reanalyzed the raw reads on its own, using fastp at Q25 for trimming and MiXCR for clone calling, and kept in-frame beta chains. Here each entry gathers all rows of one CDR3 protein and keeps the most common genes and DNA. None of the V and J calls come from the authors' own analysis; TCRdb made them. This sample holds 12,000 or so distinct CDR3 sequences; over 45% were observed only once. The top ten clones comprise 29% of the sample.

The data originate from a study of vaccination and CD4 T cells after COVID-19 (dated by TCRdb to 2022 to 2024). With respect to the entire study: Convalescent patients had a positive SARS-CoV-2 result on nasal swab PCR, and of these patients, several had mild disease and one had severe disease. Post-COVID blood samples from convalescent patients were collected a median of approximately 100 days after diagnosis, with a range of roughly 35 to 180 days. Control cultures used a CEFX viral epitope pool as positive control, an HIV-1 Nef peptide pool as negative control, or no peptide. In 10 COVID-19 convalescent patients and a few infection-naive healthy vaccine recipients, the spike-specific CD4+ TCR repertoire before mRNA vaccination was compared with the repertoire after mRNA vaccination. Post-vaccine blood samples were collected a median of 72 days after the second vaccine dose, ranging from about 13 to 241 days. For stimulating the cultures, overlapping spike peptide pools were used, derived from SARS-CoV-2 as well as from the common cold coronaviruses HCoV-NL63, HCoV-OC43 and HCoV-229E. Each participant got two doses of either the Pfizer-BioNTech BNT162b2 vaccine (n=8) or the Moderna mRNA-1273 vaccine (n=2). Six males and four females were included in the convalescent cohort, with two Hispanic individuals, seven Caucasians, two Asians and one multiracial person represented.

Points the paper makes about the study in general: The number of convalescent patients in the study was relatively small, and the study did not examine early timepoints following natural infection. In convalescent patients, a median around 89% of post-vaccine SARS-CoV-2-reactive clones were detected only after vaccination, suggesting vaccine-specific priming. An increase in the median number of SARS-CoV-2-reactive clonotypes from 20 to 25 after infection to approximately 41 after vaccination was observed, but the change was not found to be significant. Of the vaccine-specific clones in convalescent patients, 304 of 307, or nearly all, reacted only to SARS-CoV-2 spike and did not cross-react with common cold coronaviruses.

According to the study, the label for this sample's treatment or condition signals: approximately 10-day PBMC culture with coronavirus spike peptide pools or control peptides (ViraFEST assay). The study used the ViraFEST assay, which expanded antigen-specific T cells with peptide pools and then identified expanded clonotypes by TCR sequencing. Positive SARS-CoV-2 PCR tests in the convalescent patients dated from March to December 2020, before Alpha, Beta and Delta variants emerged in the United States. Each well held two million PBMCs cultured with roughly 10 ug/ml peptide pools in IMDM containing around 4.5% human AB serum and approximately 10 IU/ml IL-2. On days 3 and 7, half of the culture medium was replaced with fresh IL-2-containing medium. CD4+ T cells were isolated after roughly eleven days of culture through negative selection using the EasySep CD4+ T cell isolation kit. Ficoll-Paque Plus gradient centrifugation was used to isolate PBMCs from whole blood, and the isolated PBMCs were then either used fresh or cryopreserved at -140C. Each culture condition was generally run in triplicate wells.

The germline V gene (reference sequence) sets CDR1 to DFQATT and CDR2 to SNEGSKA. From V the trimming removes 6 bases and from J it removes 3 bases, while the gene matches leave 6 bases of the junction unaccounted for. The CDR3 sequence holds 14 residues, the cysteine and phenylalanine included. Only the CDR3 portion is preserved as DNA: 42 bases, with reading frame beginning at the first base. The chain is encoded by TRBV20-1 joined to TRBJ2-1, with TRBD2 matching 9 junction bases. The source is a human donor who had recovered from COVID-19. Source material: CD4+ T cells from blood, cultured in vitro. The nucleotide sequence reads TGCAGTGCCTATCTAGCGGGGCTCTACAATGAGCAGTTCTTC. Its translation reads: CSAYLAGLYNEQFF.